This entry describes one T cell receptor beta chain. This CDR3 is built from 14 residues. Germline assignment: CDR1 LNHNV and CDR2 YYDKDF (reference sequence). The ends were cut back, 3 bases at V and 2 bases at J, with 9 bases in the middle. This entry belongs to a study of blood T cell repertoires in COVID-19. Data came from immunoSEQ multiplex PCR; TCRdb stores just in-frame clones and leaves some out. This sample yields around 280,000 clones, of which almost 90% are seen a single time; 1.7% belongs to the top ten. The chain is built from TRBV15 and TRBJ2-3; TRBD2 might be the D (6 bases). The clonotype originates from a woman between 18 and 29 years old with acute COVID-19. Sequenced: PBMCs or T cells enriched from blood (not recorded which). This CDR3 is CATSRGLFTDTQYF. The CDR3 coding sequence is TGTGCCACCAGCAGGGGACTTTTCACAGATACGCAGTATTTT.